This TCR beta chain was found in a study of cytomegalovirus exposure and HLA in healthy donors. General observations from the study: The authors considered a cluster of highly shared sequence variants likely to be a sequencing artifact. As confirmed in vitro, a few CMV-associated chains were specific for CMV antigens.

The CDR3 spans 13 residues. Trimming removed 11 bases at V and 2 bases at J, with 13 bases between. The germline V gene has CDR1 MNHEY and CDR2 SMNVEV (reference sequence). Points on this clone: Its antigen is not identified.

A multiplex PCR was run with 60 Vbeta primers and 13 Jbeta primers. The assay was immunoSEQ multiplex PCR, and TCRdb's table has in-frame clones only and misses some. The sample yields 110,000 to 150,000 clones, approximately 84% seen once. The source material was PBMCs. The clonotype originates from a woman aged 55-70 years in good health and CMV-seropositive. The chain recombines TRBV27 with TRBJ2-1, with D uncertain. DNA for the CDR3: TGTGCCGCAGGAAAAGGCACCTACAATGAGCAGTTCTTC. This gives the protein CAAGKGTYNEQFF.